The 13 T cell receptor beta chains listed next were all sequenced from one sample in a study of cytomegalovirus exposure and HLA in healthy donors. Generated by immunoSEQ multiplex PCR, the TCRdb table keeps only in-frame clones and is missing some. The data show 50,000 to 65,000 clones, just under 95% seen once. The source material was PBMCs. Source of these receptors: a woman aged 18 to 35 in good health and CMV-seropositive.

The chain is built from TRBV15 and TRBJ2-3; TRBD2 matches 9 bases. The CDR3 has 17 amino acids. Germline CDR1 and CDR2: LNHNV and YYDKDF (reference sequence). V lost 0 bases, J lost 1 base, and 5 bases stayed unmatched. The CDR3 bases are TGTGCCACCAGCAGAGATACGGCGGGGGGGGGCACAGATACGCAGTATTTT. It translates to CATSRDTAGGGTDTQYF.

The genes are TRBV6-1 and TRBJ1-2, with a tentative D call TRBD1 (5 bases). This CDR3 contains 14 residues. Germline CDR1 MNHNS, CDR2 SASEGT. The V gene lost 7 bases and the J gene lost 4 bases, with 16 bases spanning the gap. CDR3 DNA sequence: TGTGCCAGCAAAGGGGCAGAGACCTTCTATGGCTACACCTTC. It specifies CASKGAETFYGYTF.

The rearrangement uses TRBV30 and TRBJ1-2; 8 bases align to TRBD1. CDR1 and CDR2 from the germline V gene are GTSNPN and SVGIG (reference sequence). CDR3 size: 14 residues. With V trimmed by 2 bases and J by 8 bases, 10 bases remained unmatched. CDR3 loop: CAWSPGGRARGYTF. Written as DNA, the CDR3 is TGTGCCTGGAGTCCAGGGGGCAGGGCGAGAGGCTACACCTTC.

This chain links TRBV6-5 with TRBJ2-1; 7 bases map to TRBD2. The CDR3 runs to 16 residues. V was pared by 4 bases and J by 7 bases, with 13 bases of the junction left unmatched. CDR1 and CDR2 (germline): MNHEY, SVGAGI. The CDR3 spells CASSSSPRTSYNEQFF. The CDR3 region has the DNA TGTGCCAGCAGTTCGTCCCCCCGGACTAGTTATAATGAGCAGTTCTTC.

This rearrangement joins TRBV5-1 to TRBJ2-1; 7 nucleotides match TRBD2. V was pared by 4 bases and J by 7 bases, with 11 bases of the junction left unmatched. CDR1 is SGHRS and CDR2 is YFSETQ in the germline V gene. This CDR3 has 15 residues. The DNA of the CDR3 is TGCGCCAGCAGCCCGTTGGCGGGAGATGTGAATGAGCAGTTCTTC. Its translation is CASSPLAGDVNEQFF.

The V and J genes are TRBV7-8 and TRBJ1-2; weak D call: TRBD1 (6 bases). The CDR3 has 15 amino acids. V lost 1 base to trimming and J lost 8 bases, with 17 bases between them. Germline V CDR1 and CDR2: SGHVS, FQNEAQ. The CDR3 protein is CASSLDLAGQSGYTF. The CDR3 DNA is TGTGCCAGCAGCTTAGATTTGGCCGGACAGAGCGGCTACACCTTC. Filled out from reference TRBV7-8 and TRBJ1-2, the complete variable domain reads GAGVSQSPRYKVAKRGQDVALRCDPISGHVSLFWYQQALGQGPEFLTYFQNEAQLDKSGLPSDRFFAERPEGSVSTLKIQRTQQEDSAVYLCASSLDLAGQSGYTFGSGTRLTVV.

The V and J genes are TRBV9 and TRBJ2-3; the D is unclear. Per germline, CDR1 SGDLS and CDR2 YYNGEE. Deletions cut 0 bases from V and 0 bases from J, with 8 bases between. The CDR3 is made up of 15 amino acids. The CDR3 nucleotides read TGTGCCAGCAGCGTAGTCTTCACTAGCACAGATACGCAGTATTTT. Translated, it gives CASSVVFTSTDTQYF.

This sequence joins TRBV28 and TRBJ2-7; D possibly corresponds to TRBD1 (6 bases). From germline, CDR1 is MDHEN and CDR2 SYDVKM. This CDR3 contains 12 residues. The V end was cut by 5 bases, the J end by 7 bases, with 12 bases between. CDR3 sequence: CASSVQGWEQYF. CDR3 coding DNA: TGTGCCAGCAGTGTACAGGGTTGGGAGCAGTACTTC.

The chain couples TRBV19 to TRBJ2-7; 7 bases map to TRBD2. Looked up from germline, CDR1 is LNHDA and CDR2 is SQIVND (reference sequence). With 6 bases clipped from V and 1 base from J, the junction kept 9 bases outside the gene matches. The CDR3 is 15 residues long. CDR3 in DNA: TGTGCCAGTAGCGGGGGGTACGGGGCTTCCTACGAGCAGTACTTC. Its protein product is CASSGGYGASYEQYF.

The chain carries TRBV30 and TRBJ1-1, with a possible D match to TRBD1 (6 bases). CDR3 length: 11 residues. V lost 8 bases, J lost 6 bases, and 13 bases lay in between. In germline, CDR1 is GTSNPN, CDR2 SVGIG (reference sequence). The CDR3 region has the DNA TGTGCCGAAGACAGGTTCCCTGAAGCTTTCTTT. Translating it yields CAEDRFPEAFF.

The genes are TRBV7-2 and TRBJ1-6; 12 positions match TRBD1. J gave up 10 bases and V 5 bases, and 18 bases lay outside the gene matches. This CDR3 region has 19 residues. The germline V gene has CDR1 SGHTA and CDR2 FQGNSA. CDR3: CASSRNPGTGGIKWSPLHF. For the CDR3, the DNA is TGTGCCAGCAGCCGAAATCCCGGGACAGGGGGCATTAAGTGGTCACCCCTCCACTTT.

The CDR3 DNA is TGTGCCAGCAGCTTGAGGGCTAGCGGGAGAGGCACAGATACGCAGTATTTT. It specifies CASSLRASGRGTDTQYF. This chain joins TRBV7-9 and TRBJ2-3, with 10 bases that match TRBD2. Germline V CDR1 and CDR2: SEHNR, FQNEAQ (reference sequence). This CDR3 spans 17 amino acids. Trimming cost V 3 bases and J 1 base; bases outside gene matches: 7.

This chain joins TRBV7-9 and TRBJ2-3, with D perhaps matching TRBD2 (7 bases). Germline V lookup: CDR1 SEHNR, CDR2 FQNEAQ (reference sequence). With 1 base removed from V and 2 bases from J, the gap between germline ends came to 13 bases. CDR3 size: 16 residues. The CDR3 coding sequence is TGTGCCAGCAGCTTAGATTTGCGGGGGCTCACAGATACGCAGTATTTT. Amino acids: CASSLDLRGLTDTQYF.